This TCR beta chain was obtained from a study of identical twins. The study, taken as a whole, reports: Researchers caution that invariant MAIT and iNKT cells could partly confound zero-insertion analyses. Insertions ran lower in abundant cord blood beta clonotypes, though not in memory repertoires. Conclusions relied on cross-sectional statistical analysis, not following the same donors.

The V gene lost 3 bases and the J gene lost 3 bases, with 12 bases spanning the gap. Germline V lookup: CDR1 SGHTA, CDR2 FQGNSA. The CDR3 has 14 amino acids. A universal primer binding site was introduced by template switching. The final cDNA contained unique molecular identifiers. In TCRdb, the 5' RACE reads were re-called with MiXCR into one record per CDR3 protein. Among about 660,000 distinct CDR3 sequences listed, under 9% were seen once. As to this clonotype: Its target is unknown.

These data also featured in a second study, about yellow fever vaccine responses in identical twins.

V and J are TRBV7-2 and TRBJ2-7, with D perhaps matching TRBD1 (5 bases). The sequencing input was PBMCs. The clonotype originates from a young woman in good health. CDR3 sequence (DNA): TGTGCCAGCAGCTTGCTAGGGGAACTCTACGAGCAGTACTTC. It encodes CASSLLGELYEQYF. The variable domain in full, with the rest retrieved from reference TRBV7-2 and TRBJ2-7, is GAGVSQSPSNKVTEKGKDVELRCDPISGHTALYWYRQSLGQGLEFLIYFQGNSAPDKSGLPSDRFSAERTGGSVSTLTIQRTQQEDSAVYLCASSLLGELYEQYFGPGTRLTVT.